The rows below give T cell receptor beta chains drawn from one sample of a study of tumor-infiltrating lymphocytes in primary liver carcinoma. TCRdb recomputed calls from the multiplex PCR reads with MiXCR, one row per CDR3 protein. The sample carries 75,000 or so distinct CDR3 sequences, about 72% recorded once. The sequencing input was liver tumor tissue from sampling region 4. The source of these receptors is a man between 40 and 49 years old with primary liver carcinoma and hepatitis B virus infection. CDR3s include the opening cysteine and the closing phenylalanine or tryptophan. D genes are given only for firm matches. For some rows the clone size is stated as once, few or many, or as a class when expanded; others skip it.

clone_size | d_call | j_call | v_call | cdr3_nt | cdr3_aa
many | TRBD1 | TRBJ2-5 | TRBV5-4 | TGTGCCAGCAGCTTGGACAGGGGGCTAGGGGAGACCCAGTACTTC | CASSLDRGLGETQYF
- | - | TRBJ2-1 | TRBV7-8 | TGTGCCAGCAGCTTAGCTAGTAGCTCCTGCATCGAGCAGTTCTTC | CASSLASSSCIEQFF
- | - | TRBJ2-5 | TRBV28 | TGTGCCAGCAGTTTTGTAGACGAAGAGACCCAGTACTTC | CASSFVDEETQYF
- | TRBD2 | TRBJ2-7 | TRBV13 | TGTGCCAGCAGCGCACCGGGACTAGCGGGCCTTAGATCCTACGAGCAGTACTTC | CASSAPGLAGLRSYEQYF
- | - | TRBJ1-5 | TRBV7-9 | TGTACCAGCAGCCCTTCCAATCAGCTCCAGCATTTT | CTSSPSNQLQHF
- | TRBD2 | TRBJ2-3 | TRBV11-1 | TGTGCCAGCAGCTCAGGCTACGGGGTCATAGCGGGAGTTACTGGAGATACGCAGTATTTT | CASSSGYGVIAGVTGDTQYF
medium-sized | TRBD2 | TRBJ2-1 | TRBV11-2 | TGTGCCAGCAGCATTAGCGGGAATGAGCAGTTCTTC | CASSISGNEQFF
many | TRBD1 | TRBJ1-1 | TRBV19 | TGTGCCAGTAGTACCGGGACAGCCTTGGGGGCTTTCTTT | CASSTGTALGAFF
- | - | TRBJ2-2 | TRBV4-1 | TGCGTCAACAACCAAGGACAAGGCGGGGAGCTGTTTTTT | CVNNQGQGGELFF
- | - | TRBJ2-3 | TRBV29-1 | TGCAACGCCAGGGGGGGGCACATAGATACGCACTATTTT | CNARGGHIDTHYF